This T cell receptor (beta chain) was found in a study of regulatory T cells in long-lasting Graves disease (dated by TCRdb to the early 2020s). For the study in its entirety: In the newly diagnosed Graves' disease group, patients had been taking antithyroid drugs for less than 3 months. This study used TCR sequencing and RNA sequencing of peripheral blood to compare persistent Graves' disease patients against newly diagnosed Graves' disease patients. The study took place in China and was registered as a clinical trial. TCR sequencing covered 13 persistent and 20 newly diagnosed Graves' disease patients, around 35 samples in total.

The sample's time point label, in plain terms: newly diagnosed GD, antithyroid drugs for less than 3 months. For both TCR sequencing and RNA sequencing, RNA was extracted from PBMCs using TRIzol. Graves' disease was diagnosed according to American Thyroid Association guidelines. Recruitment of patients was carried out at an endocrinology department in Xi'an, China. From each patient, nine milliliters of peripheral blood was collected into an EDTA anticoagulant tube. PBMCs were isolated by Ficoll Paque Plus density gradient separation without further T cell sorting. An Agilent 2100 Bioanalyzer and agarose gel were used to check RNA quality, while a NanoDrop 2000 measured RNA concentration. This clonotype was detected a few times. Which antigen it targets is not known. Nothing much larger sits one base from this clone, and base qualities are not available. What the work shows at the level of the full study, not this receptor alone: Peripheral blood alone was examined, since thyroid tissue, which constituted the primary lesion, could not be accessed. TRBV28, TRBJ1-2 and TRBJ2-5 were preferentially used in persistent disease, while TRBV20-1 and TRBJ2-1 were favored in newly diagnosed disease. The authors noted that the small sample size was a limitation that may lower accuracy. Compared with newly diagnosed patients, patients with persistent Graves' disease had lower TCR Shannon entropy and fewer highly expanded clones, which suggests clonal expansion. Sequencing and analysis were limited to the TCR beta chain. A larger number of public clonotypes was shared among persistent patients (about 2,700) than among newly diagnosed patients (approximately 1,000).

The protocol used for the library was multiplex PCR. TCRdb names Illumina HiSeq 4000 as the instrument used. TCR beta libraries were built with iRepertoire HTBI primers and Arm-PCR amplification of CDR3 regions. Before sequencing, the PCR products underwent gel purification. Under the source paper's analysis protocol: Gene usage analysis of CDR3 amino acid clonotypes relied on the 55 to 80 TRBV and about 15 TRBJ segments identified across samples. COPE and FqMerger were used to merge filtered high-quality paired reads into contigs. Contigs were aligned with BLAST to IMGT TRBV, TRBD and TRBJ reference genes, and CDR3 was defined per IMGT. Clonotypes above 0.1% frequency were classified as highly expanded clones. Shannon entropy was used to measure repertoire diversity, and the Gini coefficient was used to measure V-J evenness. Public clonotypes were defined as clonotypes shared by more than one individual. Starting from the raw public reads, TCRdb applied fastp trimming at Q25, assembled clones with MiXCR and retained in-frame beta chains. Each entry is one CDR3 protein sequence, shown with its most common DNA and genes. The V and J calls were not made by the authors but by TCRdb's processing. A total of 450,000 to 600,000 distinct CDR3 sequences appear in this sample, 13% of them only once. The ten largest clones take up roughly a tenth of the sample.

According to the germline V gene (reference sequence), CDR1 reads DFQATT and CDR2 reads SNEGSKA. Trimming leaves V shorter by 6 bases and J shorter by 1 base, with the junction holding 6 bases beyond the gene matches. The CDR3 numbers 14 residues from cysteine through phenylalanine. CDR3 DNA only is kept here, 42 bases in frame from base 1. These data also featured in a second study, about T cells in Graves' hyperthyroidism and ophthalmopathy. As that second paper reports: A patient counted as having stable Graves' hyperthyroidism if no progression to ophthalmopathy occurred over 18 months of follow-up. Hyperthyroidism patients were newly diagnosed, with disease duration under 2 months, and aged 18 to 65 years. Any patient with an uncontrolled infection, another autoimmune disease, pregnancy or lactation was excluded. Diagnoses relied on clinical symptoms, serum thyroxine and TRAb, thyroid ultrasound and orbital computed tomography. The TCR CDR3 was subjected to a first round of RT-PCR using the HTBI primer set and the Qiagen OneStep RT-PCR kit. Most expanded thyroid clonotypes (frequency above 0.001) were also detected in blood, suggesting blood repertoires may reflect thyroid immune responses. Ophthalmopathy was separated from stable hyperthyroidism by a 13 V-J signature model, with 85% to 90% sensitivity and just over 81% specificity obtained in cross-validation and 80%/75% obtained in testing. In validation, the model predicted progression to ophthalmopathy with just under 71% sensitivity and over 72% specificity, a median of about 6 months before onset. A discovery cohort of around 100 patients, 43 with Graves' ophthalmopathy and approximately 57 with stable Graves' hyperthyroidism, was used to find distinguishing TCR V-J signatures. An independent validation cohort of under 20 hyperthyroidism patients and about 16 patients who later progressed to ophthalmopathy tested prospective prediction of ophthalmopathy. The 100 discovery patients were divided at random into training and test sets in a 7:3 ratio. The study also compared thyroid tissue and blood T-cell repertoires from 6 or 7 Graves' hyperthyroidism patients. After blood sampling, hyperthyroidism patients were treated with methimazole at a starting dose of 30 mg daily, and ophthalmopathy patients were treated with high-dose intravenous methylprednisolone. The libraries were constructed in a second round of multiplex PCR and then size-selected and purified. Libraries were sequenced paired-end with 100 bp reads on an Illumina HiSeq2000. SOAPnuke was used to process the raw data, with reads discarded if the reads contained adapters or uncalled bases, had a mean Phred below 15, or lacked an exact constant-primer or identifier match. High-quality paired reads were merged with COPE v1.2.5, and unique nucleotide sequences were defined as clonotypes. MiTCR v1.1 was used to align clonotypes to the IMGT TRBV, TRBD and TRBJ reference segments. The analysis included only V-J combinations with a frequency above 0.0001, which together covered around 99% of the repertoires. The TCS score was defined as the ratio of F50 (clonal expansion) to E x V (chaos), calculated using BLOSUM62-based TCRdist between CDR3 peptides within each V-J. Welch's t-statistics and random forest reduced roughly 540 V-J features to 13, which were used in a naive Bayes classifier (R e1071). Sample size was not statistically predetermined, and blinding of investigators to group allocation was not performed. The paper describes TCR Vbeta CDR3 sequencing of more than 120 peripheral blood samples, made up of 43 ophthalmopathy patients, over 70 hyperthyroidism patients and 17 progressor patients.

The sequence was collected from a man aged 25-45 years with Graves disease. Donor details come from another sample of the same person, matched by shared clones. Recombination connected TRBV20-1 to TRBJ2-7, with 10 bases in between that match TRBD1. This material consisted of peripheral blood mononuclear cells (PBMCs), taken at new diagnosis, from a patient treated with antithyroid drugs. The CDR3 loop reads CSAWDRGVSYEQYF. Here is the DNA: TGCAGTGCGTGGGACAGGGGAGTTTCCTACGAGCAGTACTTC.